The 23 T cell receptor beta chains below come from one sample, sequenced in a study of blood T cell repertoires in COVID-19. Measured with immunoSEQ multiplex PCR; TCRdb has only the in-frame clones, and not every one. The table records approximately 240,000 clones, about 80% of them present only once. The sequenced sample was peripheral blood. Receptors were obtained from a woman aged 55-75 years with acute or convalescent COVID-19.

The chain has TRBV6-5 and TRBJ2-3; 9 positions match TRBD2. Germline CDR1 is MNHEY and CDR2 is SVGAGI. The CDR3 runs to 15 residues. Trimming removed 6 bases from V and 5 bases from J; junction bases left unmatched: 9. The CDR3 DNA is TGTGCCAGCAGCGAGGGGCTAGCGGGGCAAGATACGCAGTATTTT. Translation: CASSEGLAGQDTQYF.

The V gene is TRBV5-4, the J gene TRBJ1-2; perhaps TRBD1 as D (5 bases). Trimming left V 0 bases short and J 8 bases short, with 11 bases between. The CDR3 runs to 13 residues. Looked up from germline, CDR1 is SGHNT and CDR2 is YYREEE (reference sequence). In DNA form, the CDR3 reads TGTGCCAGCAGCTTGGAGGGGTCTCAGGGCTACACCTTC. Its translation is CASSLEGSQGYTF.

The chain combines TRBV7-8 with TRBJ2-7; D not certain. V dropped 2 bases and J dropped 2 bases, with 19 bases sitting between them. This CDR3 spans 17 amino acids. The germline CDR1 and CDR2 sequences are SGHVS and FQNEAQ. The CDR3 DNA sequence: TGTGCCAGCAGCTTATATGTTGGTGACACCTCTACCTACGAGCAGTACTTC. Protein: CASSLYVGDTSTYEQYF. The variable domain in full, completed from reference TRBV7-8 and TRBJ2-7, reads GAGVSQSPRYKVAKRGQDVALRCDPISGHVSLFWYQQALGQGPEFLTYFQNEAQLDKSGLPSDRFFAERPEGSVSTLKIQRTQQEDSAVYLCASSLYVGDTSTYEQYFGPGTRLTVT.

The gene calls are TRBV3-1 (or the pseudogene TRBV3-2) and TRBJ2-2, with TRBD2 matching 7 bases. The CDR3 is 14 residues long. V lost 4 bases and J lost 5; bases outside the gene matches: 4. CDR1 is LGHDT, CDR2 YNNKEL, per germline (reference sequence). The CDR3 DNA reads TGTGCCAGCAGCCTTTCTAGCGGAACCGGGGAGCTGTTTTTT. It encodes CASSLSSGTGELFF.

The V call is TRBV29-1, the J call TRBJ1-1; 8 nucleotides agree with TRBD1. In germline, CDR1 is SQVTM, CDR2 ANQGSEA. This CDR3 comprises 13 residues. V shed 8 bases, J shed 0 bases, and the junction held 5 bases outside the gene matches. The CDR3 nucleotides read TGCAGCACTAACAGGGGGATGAACACTGAAGCTTTCTTT. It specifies CSTNRGMNTEAFF.

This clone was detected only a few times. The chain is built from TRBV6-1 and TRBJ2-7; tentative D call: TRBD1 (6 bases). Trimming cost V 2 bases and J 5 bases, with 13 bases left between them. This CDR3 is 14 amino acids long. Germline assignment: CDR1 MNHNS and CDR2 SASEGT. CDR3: CASSEKSTGNEQYF. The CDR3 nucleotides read TGTGCCAGCAGTGAAAAAAGCACAGGGAACGAGCAGTACTTC.

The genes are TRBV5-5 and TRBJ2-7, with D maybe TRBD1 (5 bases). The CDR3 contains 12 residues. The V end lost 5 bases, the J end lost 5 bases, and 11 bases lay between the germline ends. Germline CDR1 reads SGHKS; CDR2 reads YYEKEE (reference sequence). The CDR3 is CASSLGVNEQYF. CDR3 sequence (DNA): TGTGCCAGCAGTTTAGGGGTTAACGAGCAGTACTTC.

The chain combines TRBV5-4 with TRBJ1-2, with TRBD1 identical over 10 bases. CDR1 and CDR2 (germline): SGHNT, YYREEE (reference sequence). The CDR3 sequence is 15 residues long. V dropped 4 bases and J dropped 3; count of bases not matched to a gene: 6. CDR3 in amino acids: CASSAGTGADYGYTF. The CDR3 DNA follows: TGTGCCAGCAGCGCCGGGACAGGGGCGGACTATGGCTACACCTTC.

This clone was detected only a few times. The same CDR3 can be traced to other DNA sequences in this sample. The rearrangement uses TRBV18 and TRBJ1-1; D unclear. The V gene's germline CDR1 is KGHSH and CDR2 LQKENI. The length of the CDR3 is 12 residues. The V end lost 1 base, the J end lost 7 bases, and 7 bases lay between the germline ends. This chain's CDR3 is CASSPLSGEAFF. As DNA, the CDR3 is TGTGCCAGCTCACCACTATCGGGTGAAGCTTTCTTT. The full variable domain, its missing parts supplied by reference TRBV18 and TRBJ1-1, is NAGVMQNPRHLVRRRGQEARLRCSPMKGHSHVYWYRQLPEEGLKFMVYLQKENIIDESGMPKERFSAEFPKEGPSILRIQQVVRGDSAAYFCASSPLSGEAFFGQGTRLTVV.

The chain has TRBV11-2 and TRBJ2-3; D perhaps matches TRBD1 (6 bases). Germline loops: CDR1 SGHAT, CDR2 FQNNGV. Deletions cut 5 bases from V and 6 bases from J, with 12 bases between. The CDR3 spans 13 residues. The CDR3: CASSHPRGDTQYF. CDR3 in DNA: TGTGCCAGCAGCCACCCAAGGGGGGATACGCAGTATTTT.

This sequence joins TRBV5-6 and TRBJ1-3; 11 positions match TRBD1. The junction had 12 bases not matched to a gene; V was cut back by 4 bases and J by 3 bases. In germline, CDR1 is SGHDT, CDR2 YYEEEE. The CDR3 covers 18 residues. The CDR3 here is CASSGSGTGGPVGNTIYF. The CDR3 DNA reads TGTGCCAGCAGCGGGTCCGGGACAGGGGGTCCGGTTGGAAACACCATATATTTT.

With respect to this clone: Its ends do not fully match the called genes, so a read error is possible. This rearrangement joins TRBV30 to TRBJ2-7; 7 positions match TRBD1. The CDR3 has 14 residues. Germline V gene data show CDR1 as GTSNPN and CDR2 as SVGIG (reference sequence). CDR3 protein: CAWSRTGLQGMSFF. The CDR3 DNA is TGTGCCTGGAGTCGAACGGGCCTACAGGGGATGTCTTTTTTC.

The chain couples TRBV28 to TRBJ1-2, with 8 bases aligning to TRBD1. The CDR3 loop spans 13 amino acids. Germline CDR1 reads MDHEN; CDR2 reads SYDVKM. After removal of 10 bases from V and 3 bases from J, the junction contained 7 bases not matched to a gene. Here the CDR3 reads CAMGDRRDYGYTF. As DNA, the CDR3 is TGTGCCATGGGGGACAGGAGGGACTATGGCTACACCTTC.

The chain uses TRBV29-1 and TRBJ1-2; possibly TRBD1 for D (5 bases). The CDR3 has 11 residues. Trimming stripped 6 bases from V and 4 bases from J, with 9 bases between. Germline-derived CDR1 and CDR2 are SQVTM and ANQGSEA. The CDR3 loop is CSVGGTYGYTF. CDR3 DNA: TGCAGCGTGGGGGGAACCTATGGCTACACCTTC.

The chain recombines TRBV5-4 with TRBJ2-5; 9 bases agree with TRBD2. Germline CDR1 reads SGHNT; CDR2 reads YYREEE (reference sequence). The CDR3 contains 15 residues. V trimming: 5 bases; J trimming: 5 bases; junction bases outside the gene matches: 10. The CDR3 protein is CASRESGGSKETQYF. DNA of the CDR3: TGTGCCAGCAGGGAGAGCGGGGGGTCTAAGGAGACCCAGTACTTC.

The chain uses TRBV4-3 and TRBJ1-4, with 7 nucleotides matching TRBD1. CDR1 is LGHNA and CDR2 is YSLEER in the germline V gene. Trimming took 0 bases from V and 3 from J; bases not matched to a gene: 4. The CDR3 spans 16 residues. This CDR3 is CASSQDGTAANEKLFF. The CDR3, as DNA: TGCGCCAGCAGCCAAGACGGGACAGCGGCTAATGAAAAACTGTTTTTT.

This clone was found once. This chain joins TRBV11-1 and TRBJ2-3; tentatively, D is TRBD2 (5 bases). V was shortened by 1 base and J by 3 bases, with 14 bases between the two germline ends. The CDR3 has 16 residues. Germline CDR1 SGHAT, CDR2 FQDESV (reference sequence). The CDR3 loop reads CASSLGASLGTDTQYF. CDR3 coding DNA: TGTGCCAGCAGCTTAGGTGCTAGCCTGGGTACAGATACGCAGTATTTT.

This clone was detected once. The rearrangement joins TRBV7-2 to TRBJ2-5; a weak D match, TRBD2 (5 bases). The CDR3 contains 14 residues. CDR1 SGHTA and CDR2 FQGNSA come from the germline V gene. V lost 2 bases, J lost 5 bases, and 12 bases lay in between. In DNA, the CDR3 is TGTGCCAGCAGCTTATCGGGGAGCAAGGAGACCCAGTACTTC. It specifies CASSLSGSKETQYF.

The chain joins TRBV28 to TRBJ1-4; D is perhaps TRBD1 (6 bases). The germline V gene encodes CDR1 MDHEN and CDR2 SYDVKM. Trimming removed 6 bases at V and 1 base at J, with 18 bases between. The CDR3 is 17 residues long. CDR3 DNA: TGTGCCAGCAGCTCTCTAGGACAGATTAGAACTAATGAAAAACTGTTTTTT. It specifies CASSSLGQIRTNEKLFF.

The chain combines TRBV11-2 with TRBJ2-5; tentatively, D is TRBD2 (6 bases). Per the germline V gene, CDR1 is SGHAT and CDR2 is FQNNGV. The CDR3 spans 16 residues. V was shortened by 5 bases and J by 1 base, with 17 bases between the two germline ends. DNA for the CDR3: TGTGCCAGCAGCCTTCTTCCGCTCGGGGGCCAAGAGACCCAGTACTTC. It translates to CASSLLPLGGQETQYF.

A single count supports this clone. The CDR3 DNA reads as TGTGCCAGCAGTGAAATATGGACAGTGCCCACAGATACGCAGTATTTT. This translates into CASSEIWTVPTDTQYF. V is TRBV6-1 and J is TRBJ2-3, with D perhaps matching TRBD1 (6 bases). CDR3 length: 16 amino acids. Trimming left V 2 bases short and J 2 bases short, with 14 bases between. The V gene's germline CDR1 is MNHNS and CDR2 SASEGT.

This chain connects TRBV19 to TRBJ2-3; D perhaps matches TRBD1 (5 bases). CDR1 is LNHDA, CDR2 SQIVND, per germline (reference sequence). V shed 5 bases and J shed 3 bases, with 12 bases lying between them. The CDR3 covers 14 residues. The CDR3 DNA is TGTGCCAGTAGTTTGACAGCGCGGACAGATACGCAGTATTTT. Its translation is CASSLTARTDTQYF.

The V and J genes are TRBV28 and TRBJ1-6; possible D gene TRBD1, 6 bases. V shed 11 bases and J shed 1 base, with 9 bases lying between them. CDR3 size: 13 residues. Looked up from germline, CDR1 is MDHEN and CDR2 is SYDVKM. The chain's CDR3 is CAERGSYNSPLHF. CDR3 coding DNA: TGTGCCGAAAGGGGGTCCTATAATTCACCCCTCCACTTT.